This note documents a single T cell receptor beta chain sequence. Its antigen remains unknown. The PCR ran on 60 Vbeta and 13 Jbeta primers. Method: immunoSEQ multiplex PCR; TCRdb's copy keeps in-frame clones and lacks some. The sample shows 150,000 to 200,000 clones, under 85% of them seen only once. This record comes from a study of cytomegalovirus exposure and HLA in healthy donors. Regarding the study as a whole: At a 0.05 false discovery rate, a later analysis found some 18,000 TCR beta sequences to be associated with HLA alleles.

This sequence originates from a woman aged 30 to 39 in good health and CMV-seronegative. Sample: PBMCs.

CDR3 residues: CAWNKGQGKITEQYF. DNA of the CDR3: TGTGCCTGGAACAAGGGACAGGGTAAGATTACCGAGCAGTACTTC. This chain uses TRBV30 with TRBJ2-7, with 9 positions matching TRBD1. CDR1 GTSNPN and CDR2 SVGIG come from the germline V gene (reference sequence). V dropped 4 bases and J dropped 6; count of bases not matched to a gene: 13. CDR3 length: 15 amino acids.